This T cell receptor beta chain derives from a study of blood T cell repertoires in COVID-19. Overall study context: T cells, B-cell-depleted T cells, or PBMCs provided the cDNA or gDNA that served as material.

This clone has more than one count but fewer than ten. Trimming at V came to 4 bases and at J to 0 bases, leaving 5 bases not matched to a gene. In germline, CDR1 is LNHDA, CDR2 SQIVND (reference sequence). This CDR3 contains 16 residues. The repertoire was sequenced with immunoSEQ multiplex PCR; TCRdb's copy has only in-frame clones and lacks some. The repertoire holds 85,000 to 90,000 clones, approximately 78% seen once, with more than 1% in the top ten. Sequencing used peripheral blood. The chain joins TRBV19 to TRBJ2-3; 9 nucleotides align to TRBD2. This clonotype was sampled from a woman older than 75 with acute or convalescent COVID-19. The CDR3 DNA sequence: TGTGCCAGTAGTAGAACTAGCGGGTCGAGCACAGATACGCAGTATTTT. The encoded protein is CASSRTSGSSTDTQYF. Combining the CDR3 with reference TRBV19 and TRBJ2-3 gives the whole variable domain DGGITQSPKYLFRKEGQNVTLSCEQNLNHDAMYWYRQDPGQGLRLIYYSQIVNDFQKGDIAEGYSVSREKKESFPLTVTSAQKNPTAFYLCASSRTSGSSTDTQYFGPGTRLTVL.